The rows below give T cell receptor beta chains drawn from one sample of a study of T-cell reconstitution after alpha-beta-depleted transplantation in children. Via MiXCR, TCRdb re-called the PCR reads, giving one row per CDR3 protein. The top ten hold 50% to 65% of the sample, which has around 80,000 distinct CDR3 sequences, approximately 18% seen once. The sample was PBMCs, mostly from graft donor cells, taken 360 days after TCRalphabeta/CD19-depleted stem cell transplant. These receptors were collected from a male patient between 2 and 10 years old who had a stem cell transplant for acute lymphoblastic leukemia, so the T cells may come from the graft donor. Both conserved end residues are trimmed from each CDR3. Fields, in order: V gene, CDR3 protein.

V: TRBV11-2; CDR3: ASSPSVTASDTQY
V: TRBV27; CDR3: ASGQTNCGYT
V: TRBV12-3/TRBV12-4; CDR3: ASSLQGAVYEQY
V: TRBV27; CDR3: ASGPSMNTEAF
V: TRBV11-2; CDR3: ASSLAPTLQGGEQY
V: TRBV4-1; CDR3: ASSQDRRGLF
V: TRBV20-1; CDR3: SARDLQSSYEQY
V: TRBV10-3; CDR3: AISVRLAERSYNEQF
V: TRBV7-9; CDR3: ASSLWAASQETQY
V: TRBV12-3/TRBV12-4; CDR3: ASSLTRVSPLH
V: TRBV7-9; CDR3: ASSLLTTTGELF
V: TRBV15; CDR3: ATRTSGSLYQF
V: TRBV4-1; CDR3: ASSQDRLASTGELF
V: TRBV21-1; CDR3: ASSKRARLRYNEQF
V: TRBV20-1; CDR3: SASMGLAGKDTQY
V: TRBV7-6; CDR3: ASSYGLAGGMNTGELF
V: TRBV20-1; CDR3: SARDEQLIRAKNIQY
V: TRBV4-1; CDR3: ASSQRRSSYNEQF
V: TRBV5-4; CDR3: ASSLGPSEQF
V: TRBV5-1; CDR3: ASSFQGARETQY
V: TRBV6-6; CDR3: ALKREPYNEQF
V: TRBV11-3; CDR3: ASSGRGDTQY
V: TRBV7-9; CDR3: ASRRARTRSDEQF
V: TRBV4-1; CDR3: ASSQSLGTPSYEQY
V: TRBV20-1; CDR3: SARRPPTDTQY
V: TRBV6-5; CDR3: ASSYGQRGWYNQPQH
V: TRBV11-2; CDR3: ASSSWVGTDTQY
V: TRBV6-5; CDR3: ASSYVPNQPQH
V: TRBV11-1; CDR3: ASSSASLAGVGNNEQF
V: TRBV9; CDR3: ASSVATGTGFYEQY